This T cell receptor beta chain was documented in a study of cytomegalovirus exposure and HLA in healthy donors. Study-level results: In a later analysis, TCR beta V- and J-gene trimming was associated with a missense DCLRE1C variant.

To note about this clone: The antigen is undetermined.

V shed 1 base, J shed 3 bases, and the junction held 4 bases outside the gene matches. CDR1 and CDR2 (germline): SGHNT, YENEEA. CDR3 length equals 16 residues. Primers for the PCR totalled 60 Vbeta and 13 Jbeta. Libraries were prepared by immunoSEQ multiplex PCR; TCRdb keeps only in-frame clonotypes and omits some of them. The table includes more than 100,000 clones, more than 70% detected once. The material sequenced was PBMCs. The chain recombines TRBV11-3 with TRBJ2-5; 11 bases are shared with TRBD2. This clonotype was obtained from a man aged 50-59 years in good health and CMV-seronegative. Here the CDR3 reads CASSLGELAGEETQYF. In nucleotides, the CDR3 is TGTGCCAGCAGCTTAGGGGAACTAGCGGGAGAAGAGACCCAGTACTTC. The full variable domain, with the rest looked up from reference TRBV11-3 and TRBJ2-5, is EAGVVQSPRYKIIEKKQPVAFWCNPISGHNTLYWYLQNLGQGPELLIRYENEEAVDDSQLPKDRFSAERLKGVDSTLKIQPAELGDSAVYLCASSLGELAGEETQYFGPGTRLLVL.